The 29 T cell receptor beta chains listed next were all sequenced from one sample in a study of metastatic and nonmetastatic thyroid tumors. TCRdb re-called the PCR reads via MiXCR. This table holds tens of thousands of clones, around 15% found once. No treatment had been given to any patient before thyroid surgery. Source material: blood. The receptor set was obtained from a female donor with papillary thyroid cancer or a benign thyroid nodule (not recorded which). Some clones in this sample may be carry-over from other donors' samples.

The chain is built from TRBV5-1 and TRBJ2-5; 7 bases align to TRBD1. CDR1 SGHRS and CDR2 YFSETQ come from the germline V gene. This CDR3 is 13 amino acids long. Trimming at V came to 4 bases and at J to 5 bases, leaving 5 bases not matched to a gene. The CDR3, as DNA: TGCGCCAGCAGCCCCGGACAGGTGGAGACCCAGTACTTC. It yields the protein CASSPGQVETQYF.

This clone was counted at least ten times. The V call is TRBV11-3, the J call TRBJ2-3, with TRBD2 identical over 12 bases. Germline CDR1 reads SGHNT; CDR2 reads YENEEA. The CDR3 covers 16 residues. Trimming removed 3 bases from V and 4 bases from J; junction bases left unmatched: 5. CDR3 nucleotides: TGTGCCAGCAGCTTGCACTCTAGCGGGGGGGCAGATACGCAGTATTTT. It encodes CASSLHSSGGADTQYF.

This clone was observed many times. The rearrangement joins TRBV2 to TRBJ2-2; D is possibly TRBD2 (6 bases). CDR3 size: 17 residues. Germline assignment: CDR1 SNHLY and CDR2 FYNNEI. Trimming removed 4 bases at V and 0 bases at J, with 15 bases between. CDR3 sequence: CASSVNVREPNTGELFF. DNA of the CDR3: TGTGCCAGCAGTGTAAATGTCCGGGAGCCGAACACCGGGGAGCTGTTTTTT. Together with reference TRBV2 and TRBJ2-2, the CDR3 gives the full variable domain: EPEVTQTPSHQVTQMGQEVILRCVPISNHLYFYWYRQILGQKVEFLVSFYNNEISEKSEIFDDQFSVERPDGSNFTLKIRSTKLEDSAMYFCASSVNVREPNTGELFFGEGSRLTVL.

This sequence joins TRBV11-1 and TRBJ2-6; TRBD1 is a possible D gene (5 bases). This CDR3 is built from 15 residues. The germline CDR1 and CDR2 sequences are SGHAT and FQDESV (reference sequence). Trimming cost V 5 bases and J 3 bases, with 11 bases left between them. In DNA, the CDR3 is TGTGCCAGCAGCCCACTAAGGGGTGGGGCCAACGTCCTGACTTTC. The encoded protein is CASSPLRGGANVLTF.

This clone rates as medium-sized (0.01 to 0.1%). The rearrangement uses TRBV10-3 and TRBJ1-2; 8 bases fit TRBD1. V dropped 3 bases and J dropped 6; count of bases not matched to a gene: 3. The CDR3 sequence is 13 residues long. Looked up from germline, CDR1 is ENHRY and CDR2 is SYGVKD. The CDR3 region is CAISDDRGDGYTF. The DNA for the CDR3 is TGTGCCATCAGTGACGACAGGGGAGATGGCTACACCTTC.

CDR3 in amino acids: CASSSGGGELFF. CDR3 in DNA: TGTGCCAGCAGCTCGGGTGGCGGGGAGCTGTTTTTT. The gene calls are TRBV11-1 and TRBJ2-2; D remains ambiguous. Germline values: CDR1 SGHAT, CDR2 FQDESV (reference sequence). The ends were cut back, 4 bases at V and 7 bases at J, with 7 bases in the middle. The CDR3 extends over 12 amino acids.

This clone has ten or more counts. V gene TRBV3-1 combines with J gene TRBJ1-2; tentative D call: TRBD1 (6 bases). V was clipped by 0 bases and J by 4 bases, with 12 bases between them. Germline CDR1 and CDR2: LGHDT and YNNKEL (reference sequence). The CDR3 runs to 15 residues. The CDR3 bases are TGTGCCAGCAGCCAAGATTACCGGGACACCTATGGCTACACCTTC. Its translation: CASSQDYRDTYGYTF.

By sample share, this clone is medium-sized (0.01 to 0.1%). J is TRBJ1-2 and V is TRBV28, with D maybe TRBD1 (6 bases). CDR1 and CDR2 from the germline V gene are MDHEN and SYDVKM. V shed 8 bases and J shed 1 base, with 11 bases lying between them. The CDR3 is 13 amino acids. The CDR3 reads CASLGGLNYGYTF. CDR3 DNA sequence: TGTGCCAGCTTGGGGGGCCTTAACTATGGCTACACCTTC.

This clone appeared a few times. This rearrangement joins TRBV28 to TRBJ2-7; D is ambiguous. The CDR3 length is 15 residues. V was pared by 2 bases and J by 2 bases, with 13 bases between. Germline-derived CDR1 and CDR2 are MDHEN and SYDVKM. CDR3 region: CASSLGDSRTYEQYF. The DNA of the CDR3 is TGTGCCAGCAGTTTAGGAGACTCCCGGACCTACGAGCAGTACTTC.

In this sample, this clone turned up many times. CDR3 amino acids: CASSQVDRLTGELFF. Written as DNA, the CDR3 is TGCGCCAGCAGCCAAGTAGATCGACTAACCGGGGAGCTGTTTTTT. The chain uses TRBV4-1 and TRBJ2-2, with D possibly being TRBD2 (5 bases). The germline V gene has CDR1 MGHRA and CDR2 YSYEKL. V lost 1 base and J lost 5, with 11 bases in between. This CDR3 comprises 15 residues.

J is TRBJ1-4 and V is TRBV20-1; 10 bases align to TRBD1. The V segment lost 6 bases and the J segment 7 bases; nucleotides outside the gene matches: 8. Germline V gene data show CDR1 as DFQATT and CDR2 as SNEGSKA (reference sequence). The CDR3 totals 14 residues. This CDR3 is CSAGTGVSFEKLFF. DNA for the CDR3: TGCAGTGCGGGGACAGGGGTCAGTTTTGAAAAACTGTTTTTT.

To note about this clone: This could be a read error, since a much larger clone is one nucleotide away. CDR3 in DNA: TGTGCCTGGAGTGTAGGATCAGGGGCAGTGTATGGCTACACCTTC. Its translation is CAWSVGSGAVYGYTF. The rearrangement joins TRBV30 to TRBJ1-2; D may be TRBD1 (6 bases). This CDR3 comprises 15 residues. The V and J ends lost 0 bases and 5 bases respectively, with 16 bases between them. Germline CDR1 GTSNPN, CDR2 SVGIG (reference sequence). Supplemented by reference TRBV30 and TRBJ1-2, the full variable domain reads SQTIHQWPATLVQPVGSPLSLECTVEGTSNPNLYWYRQAAGRGLQLLFYSVGIGQISSEVPQNLSASRPQDRQFILSSKKLLLSDSGFYLCAWSVGSGAVYGYTFGSGTRLTVV.

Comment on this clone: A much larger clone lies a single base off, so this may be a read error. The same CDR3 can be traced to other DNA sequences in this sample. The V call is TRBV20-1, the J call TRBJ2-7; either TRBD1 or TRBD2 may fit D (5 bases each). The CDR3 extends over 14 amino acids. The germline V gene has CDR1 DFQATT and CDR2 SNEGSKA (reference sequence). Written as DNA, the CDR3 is TGTAGTGCGTTGAAAACGGGACCACCCTACGAGCAGTACTTC. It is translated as CSALKTGPPYEQYF.

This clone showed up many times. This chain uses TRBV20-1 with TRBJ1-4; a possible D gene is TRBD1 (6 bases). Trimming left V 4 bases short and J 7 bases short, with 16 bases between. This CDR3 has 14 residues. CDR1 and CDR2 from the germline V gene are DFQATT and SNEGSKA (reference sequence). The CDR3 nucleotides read TGCAGTGCTATAACCCTGGGGGGGGCTGAAAAACTGTTTTTT. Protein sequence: CSAITLGGAEKLFF.

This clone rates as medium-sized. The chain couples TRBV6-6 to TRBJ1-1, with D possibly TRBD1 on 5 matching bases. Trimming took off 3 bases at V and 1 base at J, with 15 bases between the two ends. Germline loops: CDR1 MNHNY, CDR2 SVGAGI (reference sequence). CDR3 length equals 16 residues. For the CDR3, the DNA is TGTGCCAGCAGTTATGGGGACTCTACTGGGAACACTGAAGCTTTCTTT. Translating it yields CASSYGDSTGNTEAFF.

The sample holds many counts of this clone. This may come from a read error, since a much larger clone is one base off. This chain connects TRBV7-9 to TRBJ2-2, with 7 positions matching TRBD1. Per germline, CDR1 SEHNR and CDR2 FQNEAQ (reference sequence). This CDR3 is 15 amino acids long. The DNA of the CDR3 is TGTGCCAGCAGCCCTTCGACAGGGAAGGTCGGGGAGCTGCTTTTT. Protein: CASSPSTGKVGELLF.

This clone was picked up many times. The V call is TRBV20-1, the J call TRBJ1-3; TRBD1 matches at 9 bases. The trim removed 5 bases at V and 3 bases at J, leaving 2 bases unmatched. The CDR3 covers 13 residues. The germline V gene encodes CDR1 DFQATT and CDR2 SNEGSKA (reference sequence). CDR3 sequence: CSAEGQGGNTIYF. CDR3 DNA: TGCAGTGCTGAGGGACAGGGTGGAAACACCATATATTTT.

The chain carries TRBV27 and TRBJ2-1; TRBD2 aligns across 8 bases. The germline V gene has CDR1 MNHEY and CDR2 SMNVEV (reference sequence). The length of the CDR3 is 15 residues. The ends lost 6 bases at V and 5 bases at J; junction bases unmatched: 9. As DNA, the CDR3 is TGTGCCAGCAGGCTAAGCGGGAGTCTCAACAATGAGCAGTTCTTC. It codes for CASRLSGSLNNEQFF.

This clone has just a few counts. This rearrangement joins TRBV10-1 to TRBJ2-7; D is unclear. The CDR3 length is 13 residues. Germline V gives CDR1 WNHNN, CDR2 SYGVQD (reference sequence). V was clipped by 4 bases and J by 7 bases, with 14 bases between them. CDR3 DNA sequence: TGCGCCAGCAGTGGCTCAGTTTCTGGTGAGCAGTACTTC. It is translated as CASSGSVSGEQYF.

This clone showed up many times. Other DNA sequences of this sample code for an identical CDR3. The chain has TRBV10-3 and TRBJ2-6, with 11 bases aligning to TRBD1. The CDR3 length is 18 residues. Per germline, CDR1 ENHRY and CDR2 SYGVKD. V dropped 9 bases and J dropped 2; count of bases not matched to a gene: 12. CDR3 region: CAIKGTGGLKAGANVLTF. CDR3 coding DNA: TGTGCCATTAAAGGGACAGGGGGACTTAAGGCTGGGGCCAACGTCCTGACTTTC.

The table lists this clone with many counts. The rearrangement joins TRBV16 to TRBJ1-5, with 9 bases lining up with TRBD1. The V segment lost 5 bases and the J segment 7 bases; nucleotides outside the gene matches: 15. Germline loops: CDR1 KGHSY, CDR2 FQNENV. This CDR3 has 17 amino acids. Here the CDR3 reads CASSVRWGQGRQQPQHF. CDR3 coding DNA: TGTGCCAGCAGCGTACGATGGGGACAGGGAAGGCAGCAGCCCCAGCATTTT. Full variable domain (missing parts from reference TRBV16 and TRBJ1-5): GEEVAQTPKHLVRGEGQKAKLYCAPIKGHSYVFWYQQVLKNEFKFLISFQNENVFDETGMPKERFSAKCLPNSPCSLEIQATKLEDSAVYFCASSVRWGQGRQQPQHFGDGTRLSIL.

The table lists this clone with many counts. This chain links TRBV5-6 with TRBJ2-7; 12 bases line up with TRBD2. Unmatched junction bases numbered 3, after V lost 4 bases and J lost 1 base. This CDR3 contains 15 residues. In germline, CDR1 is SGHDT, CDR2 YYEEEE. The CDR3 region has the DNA TGTGCCAGCAGCCCGACTAGCGGGAGATCCTACGAGCAGTACTTC. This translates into CASSPTSGRSYEQYF.

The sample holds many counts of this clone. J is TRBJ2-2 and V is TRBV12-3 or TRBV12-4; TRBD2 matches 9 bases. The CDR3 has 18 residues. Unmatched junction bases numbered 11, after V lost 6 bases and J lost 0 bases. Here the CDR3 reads CASSFSGGLLANTGELFF. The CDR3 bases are TGTGCCAGCAGCTTTAGCGGGGGCCTACTCGCGAACACCGGGGAGCTGTTTTTT.

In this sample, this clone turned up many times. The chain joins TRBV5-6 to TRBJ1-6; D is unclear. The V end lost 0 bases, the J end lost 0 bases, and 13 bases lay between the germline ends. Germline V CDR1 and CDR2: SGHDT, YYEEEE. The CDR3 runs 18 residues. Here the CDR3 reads CASSLASGYPSYNSPLHF. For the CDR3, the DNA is TGTGCCAGCAGCTTGGCTTCGGGATACCCCTCCTATAATTCACCCCTCCACTTT.

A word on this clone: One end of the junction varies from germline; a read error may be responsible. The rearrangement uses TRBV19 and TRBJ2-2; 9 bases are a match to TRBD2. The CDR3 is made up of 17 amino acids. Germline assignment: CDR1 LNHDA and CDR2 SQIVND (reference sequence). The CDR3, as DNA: TGTGCCAGTAGTAGGACTAGCGTCCCCTCTGGCACCGGTGAGCTGTTTTTT. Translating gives CASSRTSVPSGTGELFF.

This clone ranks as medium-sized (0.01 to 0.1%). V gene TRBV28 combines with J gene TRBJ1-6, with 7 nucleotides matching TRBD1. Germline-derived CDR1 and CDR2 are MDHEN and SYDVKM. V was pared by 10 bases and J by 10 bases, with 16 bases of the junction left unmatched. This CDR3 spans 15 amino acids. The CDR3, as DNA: TGTGCCACCGAACCCCCGGGACAGCTGAACTCACCCCTCCACTTT. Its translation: CATEPPGQLNSPLHF.

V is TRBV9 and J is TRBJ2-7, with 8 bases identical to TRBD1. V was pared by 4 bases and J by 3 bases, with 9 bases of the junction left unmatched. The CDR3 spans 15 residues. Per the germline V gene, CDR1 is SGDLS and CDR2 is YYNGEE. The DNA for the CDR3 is TGTGCCAGCAGCCCTCAAGGACAGGGTATCTACGAGCAGTACTTC. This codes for CASSPQGQGIYEQYF. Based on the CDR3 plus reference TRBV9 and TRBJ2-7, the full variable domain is DSGVTQTPKHLITATGQRVTLRCSPRSGDLSVYWYQQSLDQGLQFLIQYYNGEERAKGNILERFSAQQFPDLHSELNLSSLELGDSALYFCASSPQGQGIYEQYFGPGTRLTVT.

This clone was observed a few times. The CDR3 is CASSLQSYEQYF. CDR3 nucleotides: TGTGCCAGCAGCCTACAGAGCTACGAGCAGTACTTC. V and J are TRBV5-6 and TRBJ2-7; D not certain. V dropped 4 bases and J dropped 3 bases, with 8 bases sitting between them. CDR3 length: 12 amino acids. CDR1 SGHDT and CDR2 YYEEEE come from the germline V gene.

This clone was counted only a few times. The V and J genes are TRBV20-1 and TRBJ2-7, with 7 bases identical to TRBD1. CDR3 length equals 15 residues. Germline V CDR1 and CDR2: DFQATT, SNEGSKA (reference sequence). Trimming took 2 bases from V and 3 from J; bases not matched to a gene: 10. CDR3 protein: CSARPPTGWDYEQYF. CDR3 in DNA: TGCAGTGCTAGACCACCGACAGGGTGGGACTACGAGCAGTACTTC.